This T cell receptor beta chain stems from a study of Ad26.COV2.S vaccination and SARS-CoV-2 variants. About the study: A COV1001 Ad26.COV2.S trial-arm participant provided the sample. Recipients of Ad26.COV2.S got it intramuscularly, once or twice 56 days apart.

Study conclusions and caveats: Researchers cautioned that TCR breadth and depth analyses may have underestimated total T cell responses. Researchers reported similar non-spike TCR breadth in vaccine and placebo recipients.

Profiling relied on immunoSEQ multiplex PCR, and the TCRdb table lists in-frame clones only, not all of them. The sample contains 380,000 or so clones, more than 85% of which appear only once. The CDR3 covers 15 residues. Germline lookup yields CDR1 SGHAT and CDR2 FQNNGV. Trimming removed 1 base from V and 5 bases from J, with 11 bases in between. Treatment in this sample: 15 to 20 received Ad26.COV2.S at low or high dose, single or two shots; about 5 received placebo; per-sample allocation not given. The samples date from day 63 after the first vaccine or placebo injection. Details on this clone: Its antigen is currently unknown.

The clonotype was recovered from a person aged 18-65 years who received the Ad26.COV2.S COVID-19 vaccine or a placebo. The material was peripheral blood, obtained in a trial of Ad26.COV2.S vaccine versus placebo. The genes are TRBV11-2 and TRBJ1-4, with D unresolved. This CDR3 is CASSLVGRMNEKLFF. In DNA, the CDR3 is TGTGCCAGCAGCTTAGTCGGACGGATGAATGAAAAACTGTTTTTT.